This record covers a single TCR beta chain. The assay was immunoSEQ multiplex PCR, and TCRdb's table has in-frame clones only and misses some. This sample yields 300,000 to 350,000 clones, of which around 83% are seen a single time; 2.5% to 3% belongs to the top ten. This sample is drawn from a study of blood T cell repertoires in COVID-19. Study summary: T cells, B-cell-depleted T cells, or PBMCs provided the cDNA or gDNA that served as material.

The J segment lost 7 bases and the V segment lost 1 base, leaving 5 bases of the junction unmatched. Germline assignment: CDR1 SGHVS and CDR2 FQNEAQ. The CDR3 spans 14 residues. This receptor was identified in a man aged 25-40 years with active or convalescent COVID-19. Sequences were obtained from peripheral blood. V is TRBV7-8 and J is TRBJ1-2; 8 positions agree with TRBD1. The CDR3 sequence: CASSLGGTGFGYTF. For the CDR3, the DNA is TGTGCCAGCAGCTTAGGCGGGACAGGATTTGGCTACACCTTC.